These 12 T cell receptor beta chains were sequenced from one sample in a study of T cell responses to AZD1222 COVID-19 vaccine. Sequencing was performed with immunoSEQ multiplex PCR; in TCRdb, only in-frame clones are kept and a portion is missing. The sample yields about 93,000 clones, roughly 91% seen once. The sequences come from peripheral blood, collected on day 0 of MenACWY control vaccination. The receptors stem from an adult in good health.

This chain uses TRBV5-4 with TRBJ2-2, with 8 nucleotides matching TRBD1. Germline V CDR1 and CDR2: SGHNT, YYREEE (reference sequence). With V trimmed by 3 bases and J by 2 bases, 3 bases remained unmatched. CDR3 length equals 15 residues. The CDR3 is CASSWGQENTGELFF. Here the CDR3 DNA reads TGTGCCAGCAGCTGGGGACAGGAAAACACCGGGGAGCTGTTTTTT.

The CDR3 protein is CASTSGGPITEQYF. The CDR3 bases are TGTGCCAGCACCTCAGGGGGACCCATTACCGAGCAGTACTTC. This chain connects TRBV28 to TRBJ2-7; TRBD1 matches at 7 bases. CDR1 is MDHEN and CDR2 is SYDVKM in the germline V gene. J lost 6 bases, V lost 7 bases, and 12 bases had no gene match. This CDR3 is built from 14 residues. Variable domain in full (rest from reference TRBV28 and TRBJ2-7): DVKVTQSSRYLVKRTGEKVFLECVQDMDHENMFWYRQDPGLGLRLIYFSYDVKMKEKGDIPEGYSVSREKKERFSLILESASTNQTSMYLCASTSGGPITEQYFGPGTRLTVT.

This clone was recorded once. The genes are TRBV5-4 and TRBJ2-7; 7 positions match TRBD1. The CDR3 consists of 15 residues. Germline CDR1 is SGHNT and CDR2 is YYREEE (reference sequence). Losses at the gene ends were 4 bases for V and 4 bases for J; bases not matched to a gene: 11. The CDR3 nucleotides are TGTGCCAGCAGCGATCGACAGGGAAAAGGATACGAGCAGTACTTC. Translation gives CASSDRQGKGYEQYF.

This clone appeared once. The chain has TRBV14 and TRBJ1-1, with 8 bases aligning to TRBD1. The CDR3 is made up of 14 amino acids. Germline loops: CDR1 SGHDN, CDR2 FVKESK. V gave up 6 bases and J gave up 5 bases; unmatched junction bases: 8. CDR3 DNA sequence: TGTGCCAGCAGTCGGACAGGGACTATTACTGAAGCTTTCTTT. It translates to CASSRTGTITEAFF.

The chain links TRBV5-3 to TRBJ1-3; D unclear. TRBV5-3 is reported as an ORF; its role is uncertain. This CDR3 comprises 18 residues. With 1 base removed from V and 4 bases from J, the gap between germline ends came to 21 bases. The chain's CDR3 is CARSLHYWVRPPGNTIYF. DNA of the CDR3: TGTGCCAGAAGCTTGCACTACTGGGTCAGGCCCCCGGGAAACACCATATATTTT.

This clone appeared once. This rearrangement joins TRBV6-5 to TRBJ1-5; D call uncertain. The germline CDR1 and CDR2 sequences are MNHEY and SVGAGI. The CDR3 spans 13 residues. Trimming removed 8 bases at V and 2 bases at J, with 10 bases between. CDR3 in amino acids: CASGETGNQPQHF. CDR3 DNA sequence: TGTGCCAGCGGCGAAACGGGCAATCAGCCCCAGCATTTT.

The CDR3 sequence: CASSPNSETQYF. In nucleotides, the CDR3 is TGTGCCAGCTCACCAAATTCCGAGACCCAGTACTTC. The rearrangement joins TRBV18 to TRBJ2-5; D is ambiguous. Trimming cost V 2 bases and J 5 bases, with 6 bases left between them. The germline V gene encodes CDR1 KGHSH and CDR2 LQKENI. The CDR3 extends over 12 amino acids.

The gene calls are TRBV3-1 (or the pseudogene TRBV3-2) and TRBJ2-6; D remains ambiguous. The length of the CDR3 is 16 residues. V dropped 0 bases and J dropped 2 bases, with 8 bases sitting between them. Per the germline V gene, CDR1 is LGHDT and CDR2 is YNNKEL (reference sequence). CDR3 in DNA: TGTGCCAGCAGCCAAGAGTTGGGAACTGGGGCCAACGTCCTGACTTTC. This encodes CASSQELGTGANVLTF.

The CDR3 reads CASSALRGGSPKPSYNEQFF. The CDR3 DNA reads as TGTGCCAGCAGCGCTCTCCGCGGGGGCAGCCCTAAACCGAGTTACAATGAGCAGTTCTTC. The V call is TRBV9, the J call TRBJ2-1; a weak D match, TRBD2 (7 bases). Germline V gene data show CDR1 as SGDLS and CDR2 as YYNGEE. The CDR3 covers 20 residues. V was trimmed by 3 bases and J by 4 bases, leaving 29 bases between them. Supplemented by reference TRBV9 and TRBJ2-1, the full variable domain reads DSGVTQTPKHLITATGQRVTLRCSPRSGDLSVYWYQQSLDQGLQFLIQYYNGEERAKGNILERFSAQQFPDLHSELNLSSLELGDSALYFCASSALRGGSPKPSYNEQFFGPGTRLTVL.

V is TRBV7-8 and J is TRBJ1-1; D gene unclear. Trimming pared 5 bases from V and 2 bases from J, leaving 9 bases between. Germline CDR1 and CDR2: SGHVS and FQNEAQ. CDR3 size: 13 residues. The CDR3 region is CASSPGSNTEAFF. CDR3 nucleotides: TGTGCCAGCAGCCCCGGCAGCAACACTGAAGCTTTCTTT.

This chain joins TRBV6-5 and TRBJ2-3, with 7 bases lining up with TRBD2. Losses at the gene ends were 7 bases for V and 6 bases for J; bases not matched to a gene: 10. Germline V CDR1 and CDR2: MNHEY, SVGAGI. This CDR3 has 14 amino acids. This CDR3 is CASKVGGEGDTQYF. CDR3 DNA sequence: TGTGCCAGCAAGGTTGGCGGGGAGGGGGATACGCAGTATTTT.

The chain employs TRBV5-4 and TRBJ1-5; unclear D gene. V gave up 4 bases and J gave up 4 bases, with 6 bases separating them. The germline V gene encodes CDR1 SGHNT and CDR2 YYREEE (reference sequence). The CDR3 spans 12 residues. The CDR3 region has the DNA TGTGCCAGCAGCGAGAATAATCAGCCCCAGCATTTT. Translation: CASSENNQPQHF.